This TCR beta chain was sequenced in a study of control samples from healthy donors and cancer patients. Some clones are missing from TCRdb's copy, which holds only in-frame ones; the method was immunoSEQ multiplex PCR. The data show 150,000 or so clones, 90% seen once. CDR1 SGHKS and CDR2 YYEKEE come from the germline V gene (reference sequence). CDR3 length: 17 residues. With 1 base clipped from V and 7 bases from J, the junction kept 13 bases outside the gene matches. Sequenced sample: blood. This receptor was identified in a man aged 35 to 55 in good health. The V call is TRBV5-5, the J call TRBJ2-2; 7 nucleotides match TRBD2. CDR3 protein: CASSLHYERGRVGELFF. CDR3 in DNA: TGTGCCAGCAGCTTGCACTATGAGCGGGGACGGGTCGGGGAGCTGTTTTTT.